This TCR beta chain was captured in a study of blood T cell repertoires in COVID-19. Study background: Specimens from acute and convalescent COVID-19 originated in the United States, Italy and Spain.

Germline loops: CDR1 SNHLY, CDR2 FYNNEI. The CDR3 is 16 residues long. Germline trimming cut 5 bases from V and 0 bases from J; bases unmatched to any gene: 6. Allocation to cohorts depended on clinical history reported by the participants. For recovered donors of Cohort 3, there were two negative PCRs, clearance, or symptom resolution. Clones were sequenced by immunoSEQ multiplex PCR, and TCRdb holds only the in-frame ones, with some missing. The sample contains roughly 500,000 clones, 70% to 90% of which appear only once. The sample consisted of PBMCs or T cells enriched from blood (not recorded which). The TCR sequence derives from a woman aged 40 to 55 who had recovered from COVID-19. J is TRBJ2-1 and V is TRBV2; TRBD2 matches at 8 bases. DNA of the CDR3: TGTGCCAGCAGTACTAGCGGAGGGAGCTCCTACAATGAGCAGTTCTTC. Translating it yields CASSTSGGSSYNEQFF.